This T cell receptor (beta chain) was retrieved from a study of T-cell reconstitution after alpha-beta-depleted transplantation in children. CDR1 is ENHRY, CDR2 SYGVKD, per germline. The V and J ends lost 5 bases and 6 bases respectively, with 19 bases between them. There are 15 residues in the CDR3. The library targeted TCRbeta and was prepared with unique molecular identifiers. TCRdb ran MiXCR on the PCR reads and lists one entry per CDR3 protein. Among around 700,000 distinct CDR3 sequences listed, less than 15% were seen once. The sample holds many counts of this clonotype. What it binds is not known. Study results and limitations: T-cell counts and diversity at one year post-transplant came mainly from newly produced T cells. Several patients had high TCRbeta diversity at day 60; it came from surviving recipient T cells and thymic progenitors. The origin of alpha-beta T cells about two months after transplant was reportedly several hundred expanded graft clones.

The source was PBMCs, collected before TCRalphabeta/CD19-depleted stem cell transplant. This TCR was sampled from a girl aged 2-10 years with congenital amegakaryocytic thrombocytopenia, due to receive a stem cell transplant. J is TRBJ2-5 and V is TRBV10-3, with D perhaps assigned TRBD1 or TRBD2 (5 bases each). The DNA of the CDR3 is TGTGCCATCAGTTCCCCCCGCGCAGGGAGAAAGACCCAGTACTTC. Its translation is CAISSPRAGRKTQYF.